What follows describes a single TCR beta chain. What it binds is unknown. This sample is part of a study of T cell repertoires in cytomegalovirus infection. Looking at the study overall: CMV epitopes used comprised recently identified HLA-C-restricted ones and well-studied HLA-B-restricted ones. Both a matching HLA type and CMV infection were indicated by public TCR beta signatures. Study-wide results and caveats: The study found HLA-C-restricted CMV-specific TCR beta clonotypes dominating the ex vivo response.

The V and J ends lost 0 bases and 3 bases, in that order; junction bases with no gene match: 10. This CDR3 is 17 amino acids long. In germline, CDR1 is DFQATT, CDR2 SNEGSKA (reference sequence). TCRdb processed the reads anew with MiXCR; each CDR3 protein has one entry. The sample yields over 95,000 distinct CDR3 sequences, about 33% seen once. This chain uses TRBV20-1 with TRBJ2-1, with 8 bases fitting TRBD2. This clonotype originated in a human donor in good health (CMV status not recorded). Some clones in this sample may be carry-over from other donors' samples. This sample comprised CD8+ T cells from cultured PBMCs, obtained from culture after CMV antigen stimulation. The CDR3 bases are TGCAGTGCTAGAGATGAGGGGGTAGCGGGGCTCTACAATGAGCAGTTCTTC. Translation: CSARDEGVAGLYNEQFF.